Described below is a single TCR beta chain sequence and its context. Its cognate antigen is unknown. TCRdb itself ran the RT-PCR reads through MiXCR, one entry per CDR3 protein. The sample has 630,000 or so distinct CDR3 sequences, about 15% seen once. The record originates from a study of response to subunit inactivated influenza vaccine. General study findings and limits: Authors suggested few new T cells are recruited by each seasonal influenza vaccination.

V was trimmed by 5 bases and J by 8 bases, leaving 15 bases between them. The CDR3 contains 13 residues. CDR1 and CDR2 (germline): MNHEY, SMNVEV (reference sequence). This chain joins TRBV27 and TRBJ1-1; D not resolved. The material sequenced was PBMCs from blood, taken roughly 12 days after vaccination. The receptor was derived from a man aged 50 to 60 who received an inactivated influenza vaccine. The chain's CDR3 is CASSLTRGPEAFF. The CDR3 bases are TGTGCCAGCAGTCTCACCCGAGGGCCCGAAGCTTTCTTT.